A selection of T cell receptor beta chains follows, all from one sample in a study of cytomegalovirus exposure and HLA in healthy donors. Here immunoSEQ multiplex PCR was the method, and the copy in TCRdb shows in-frame clones only, minus some. The sample yields roughly 150,000 clones, 81% seen once. Sequencing was carried out using PBMCs. These receptors were obtained from a woman in her late teens or twenties in good health and CMV-seronegative. Each CDR3 is given with its conserved first and last residue. D genes are given only for firm matches. Where a row states a size, it is once, few, many or the class of an expanded clone; other rows omit it.

v_gene: TRBV5-6
j_gene: TRBJ1-2
abundance: -
d_gene: TRBD1
CDR3aa: CASSYQTGNYGYTF
CDR3nt: TGTGCCAGCAGCTACCAGACAGGGAACTATGGCTACACCTTC

v_gene: TRBV6-5
j_gene: TRBJ1-2
abundance: -
d_gene: TRBD1
CDR3aa: CASSSSGTGGVGYTF
CDR3nt: TGTGCCAGCAGTTCGTCCGGGACAGGGGGCGTTGGCTACACCTTC

v_gene: TRBV6-7
j_gene: TRBJ2-7
abundance: -
d_gene: -
CDR3aa: CASSYRDRLKDEQYF
CDR3nt: TGTGCCAGCAGTTACCGTGACAGGCTCAAGGACGAGCAGTACTTC

v_gene: TRBV15
j_gene: TRBJ2-4
abundance: -
d_gene: -
CDR3aa: CATSREAGSLAKNIQYF
CDR3nt: TGTGCCACCAGCAGAGAGGCGGGGTCTCTAGCCAAAAACATTCAGTACTTC

v_gene: TRBV28
j_gene: TRBJ1-4
abundance: -
d_gene: -
CDR3aa: CASSLRGEKLFF
CDR3nt: TGTGCCAGCAGTTTACGGGGAGAAAAACTGTTTTTT

v_gene: TRBV11-1
j_gene: TRBJ2-7
abundance: -
d_gene: TRBD2
CDR3aa: CASSLGRTSGSNRYEQYF
CDR3nt: TGTGCCAGCAGCTTAGGACGGACTAGCGGGAGTAATCGCTACGAGCAGTACTTC

v_gene: TRBV11-2
j_gene: TRBJ2-2
abundance: -
d_gene: -
CDR3aa: CASRTNRGTGELFF
CDR3nt: TGTGCCAGCAGGACCAACCGGGGGACCGGGGAGCTGTTTTTT

v_gene: TRBV6-1
j_gene: TRBJ2-6
abundance: -
d_gene: -
CDR3aa: CASSESGPPPGANVLTF
CDR3nt: TGTGCCAGCAGTGAAAGTGGCCCCCCCCCTGGGGCCAACGTCCTGACTTTC

v_gene: TRBV4-1
j_gene: TRBJ2-1
abundance: -
d_gene: TRBD2
CDR3aa: CASSPSSGSGDEQFF
CDR3nt: TGCGCCAGCAGCCCGTCTAGCGGGAGTGGGGATGAGCAGTTCTTC

v_gene: TRBV5-1
j_gene: TRBJ2-5
abundance: -
d_gene: TRBD2
CDR3aa: CASSLVIQRGGETQYF
CDR3nt: TGCGCCAGCAGCTTGGTCATACAGCGGGGGGGTGAGACCCAGTACTTC

v_gene: TRBV4-1
j_gene: TRBJ2-3
abundance: -
d_gene: -
CDR3aa: CASSQEKRITDTQYF
CDR3nt: TGCGCCAGCAGCCAAGAAAAGCGGATCACAGATACGCAGTATTTT

v_gene: TRBV6-1
j_gene: TRBJ1-1
abundance: -
d_gene: -
CDR3aa: CASSEVGRNTEAFF
CDR3nt: TGTGCCAGCAGTGAAGTGGGGCGGAACACTGAAGCTTTCTTT

v_gene: TRBV5-1
j_gene: TRBJ2-1
abundance: -
d_gene: TRBD2
CDR3aa: CASSWSSGSPSYNEQFF
CDR3nt: TGCGCCAGCAGCTGGAGTAGCGGGAGCCCCTCCTACAATGAGCAGTTCTTC

v_gene: TRBV13
j_gene: TRBJ1-1
abundance: -
d_gene: TRBD1
CDR3aa: CASSDRGGRRTEAFF
CDR3nt: TGTGCCAGCAGCGACAGGGGGGGTCGAAGGACTGAAGCTTTCTTT

v_gene: TRBV28
j_gene: TRBJ1-4
abundance: -
d_gene: -
CDR3aa: CASSLASQANEKLFF
CDR3nt: TGTGCCAGCAGTTTAGCTAGCCAGGCTAATGAAAAACTGTTTTTT

v_gene: TRBV2
j_gene: TRBJ2-7
abundance: -
d_gene: TRBD1
CDR3aa: CASRLGQGGEQYF
CDR3nt: TGTGCCAGCCGGTTGGGACAGGGGGGAGAGCAGTACTTC

v_gene: TRBV5-1
j_gene: TRBJ2-3
abundance: once
d_gene: TRBD1
CDR3aa: CASSPGTGRLADTQYF
CDR3nt: TGCGCCAGCAGTCCCGGGACAGGGAGACTCGCAGATACGCAGTATTTT

v_gene: TRBV18
j_gene: TRBJ2-5
abundance: -
d_gene: -
CDR3aa: CASSPQGDEGTQYF
CDR3nt: TGTGCCAGCTCACCACAAGGAGATGAAGGGACCCAGTACTTC

v_gene: TRBV6-6
j_gene: TRBJ1-2
abundance: -
d_gene: TRBD1
CDR3aa: CASRGGQGGYYGYTF
CDR3nt: TGTGCCAGCAGGGGGGGACAGGGGGGATACTATGGCTACACCTTC

v_gene: TRBV6-6
j_gene: TRBJ2-1
abundance: -
d_gene: TRBD2
CDR3aa: CASSYSSGGLSEQFF
CDR3nt: TGTGCCAGCAGTTACTCGAGCGGGGGGCTTAGTGAGCAGTTCTTC

v_gene: TRBV2
j_gene: TRBJ2-3
abundance: -
d_gene: -
CDR3aa: CASSEGQGGKDTQYF
CDR3nt: TGTGCCAGCAGTGAGGGGCAGGGGGGAAAAGATACGCAGTATTTT

v_gene: TRBV27
j_gene: TRBJ1-2
abundance: -
d_gene: TRBD1
CDR3aa: CASSSDRAGYTF
CDR3nt: TGTGCCAGCAGTTCTGACAGGGCTGGCTACACCTTC

v_gene: TRBV28
j_gene: TRBJ1-2
abundance: -
d_gene: -
CDR3aa: CASWLGPSNYGYTF
CDR3nt: TGTGCCAGCTGGCTGGGCCCCAGCAACTATGGCTACACCTTC

v_gene: TRBV9
j_gene: TRBJ2-2
abundance: -
d_gene: -
CDR3aa: CASSVSLPEQAGELFF
CDR3nt: TGTGCCAGCAGCGTTAGTCTCCCCGAACAGGCCGGGGAGCTGTTTTTT

v_gene: TRBV18
j_gene: TRBJ2-7
abundance: -
d_gene: -
CDR3aa: CASSPDRYEQYF
CDR3nt: TGTGCCAGCTCACCGGACAGATACGAGCAGTACTTC